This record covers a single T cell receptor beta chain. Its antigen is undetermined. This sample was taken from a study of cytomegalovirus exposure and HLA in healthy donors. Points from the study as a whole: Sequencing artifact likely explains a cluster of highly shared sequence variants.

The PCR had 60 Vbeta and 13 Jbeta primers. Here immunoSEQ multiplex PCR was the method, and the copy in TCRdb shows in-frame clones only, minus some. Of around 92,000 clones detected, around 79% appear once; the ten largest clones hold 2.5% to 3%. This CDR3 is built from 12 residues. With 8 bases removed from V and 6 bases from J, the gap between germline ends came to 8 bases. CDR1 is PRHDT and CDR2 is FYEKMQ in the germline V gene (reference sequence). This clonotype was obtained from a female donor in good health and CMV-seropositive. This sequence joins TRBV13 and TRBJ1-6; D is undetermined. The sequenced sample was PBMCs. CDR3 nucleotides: TGTGCCAGCCGGGTCTCTAATTCACCCCTCCACTTT. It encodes CASRVSNSPLHF.